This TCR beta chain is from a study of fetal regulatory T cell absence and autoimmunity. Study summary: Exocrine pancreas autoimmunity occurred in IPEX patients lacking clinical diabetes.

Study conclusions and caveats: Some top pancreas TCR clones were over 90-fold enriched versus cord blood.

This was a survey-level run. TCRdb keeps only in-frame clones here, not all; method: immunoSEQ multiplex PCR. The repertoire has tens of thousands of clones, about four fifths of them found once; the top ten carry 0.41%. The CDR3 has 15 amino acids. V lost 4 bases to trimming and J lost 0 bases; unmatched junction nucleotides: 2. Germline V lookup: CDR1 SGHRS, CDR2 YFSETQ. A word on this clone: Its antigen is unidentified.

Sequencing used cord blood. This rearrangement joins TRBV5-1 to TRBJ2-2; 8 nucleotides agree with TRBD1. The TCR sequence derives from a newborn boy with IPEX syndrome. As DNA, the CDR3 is TGCGCCAGCAGCCTGGACAGGGCGAACACCGGGGAGCTGTTTTTT. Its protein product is CASSLDRANTGELFF.